The TCR beta chain described here comes from a study of blood T cell repertoires in COVID-19. Study-wide background: Italy, Spain and the United States were the sources of the convalescent and acute COVID-19 samples. Sample material is recorded as cDNA or gDNA derived from T cells, B-cell-depleted T cells, or PBMCs.

The V gene's germline CDR1 is SQVTM and CDR2 ANQGSEA. The CDR3 has 13 amino acids. V lost 6 bases, J lost 3 bases, and 13 bases lay in between. Libraries were prepared by immunoSEQ multiplex PCR; TCRdb keeps only in-frame clonotypes and omits some of them. The data hold about 150,000 clones, with 84% observed a single time. Sequenced input: peripheral blood. This TCR was recovered from a woman aged 50 to 60 with acute or convalescent COVID-19. The V and J genes are TRBV29-1 and TRBJ2-3; D is ambiguous. CDR3 nucleotide sequence: TGCAGCGTAATCAGTGGTTTTACAGATACGCAGTATTTT. Translating it yields CSVISGFTDTQYF.